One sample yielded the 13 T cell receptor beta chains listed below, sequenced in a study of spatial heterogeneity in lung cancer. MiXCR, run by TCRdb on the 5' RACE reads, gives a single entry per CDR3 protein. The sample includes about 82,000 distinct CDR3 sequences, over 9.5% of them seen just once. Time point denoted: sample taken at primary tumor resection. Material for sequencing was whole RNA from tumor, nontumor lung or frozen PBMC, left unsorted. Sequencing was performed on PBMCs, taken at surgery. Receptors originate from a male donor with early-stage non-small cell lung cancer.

The CDR3 here is CASSVPGSENEQFF. CDR3 DNA sequence: TGTGCCAGCAGCGTACCGGGTAGCGAGAATGAGCAGTTCTTC. The gene calls are TRBV9 and TRBJ2-1; possible D gene TRBD2, 5 bases. Germline-derived CDR1 and CDR2 are SGDLS and YYNGEE. This CDR3 spans 14 amino acids. Trimming left V 1 base short and J 7 bases short, with 12 bases between.

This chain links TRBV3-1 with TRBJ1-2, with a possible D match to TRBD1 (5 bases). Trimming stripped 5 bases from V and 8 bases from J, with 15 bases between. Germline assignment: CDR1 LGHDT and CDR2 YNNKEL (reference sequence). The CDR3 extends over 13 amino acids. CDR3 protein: CASSGDPKSGYTF. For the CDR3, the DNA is TGTGCCAGCAGCGGGGACCCCAAGTCGGGCTACACCTTC.

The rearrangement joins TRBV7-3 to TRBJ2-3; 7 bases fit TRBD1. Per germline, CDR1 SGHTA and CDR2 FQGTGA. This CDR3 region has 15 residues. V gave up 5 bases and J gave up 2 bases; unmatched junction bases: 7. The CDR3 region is CASSPKGASTDTQYF. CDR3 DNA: TGTGCCAGCAGCCCCAAGGGGGCGTCCACAGATACGCAGTATTTT.

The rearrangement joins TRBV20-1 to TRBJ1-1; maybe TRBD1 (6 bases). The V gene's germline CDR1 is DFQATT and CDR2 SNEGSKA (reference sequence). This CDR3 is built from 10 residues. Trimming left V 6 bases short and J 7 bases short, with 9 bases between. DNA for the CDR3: TGCAGTGCCAGGGACATTGAAGCTTTCTTT. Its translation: CSARDIEAFF.

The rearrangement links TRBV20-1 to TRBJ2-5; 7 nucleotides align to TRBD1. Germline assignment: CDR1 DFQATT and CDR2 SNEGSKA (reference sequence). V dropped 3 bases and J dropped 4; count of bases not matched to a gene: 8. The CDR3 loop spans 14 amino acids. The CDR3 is CSARTGSTTETQYF. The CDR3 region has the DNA TGCAGTGCTAGGACAGGGTCAACCACAGAGACCCAGTACTTC.

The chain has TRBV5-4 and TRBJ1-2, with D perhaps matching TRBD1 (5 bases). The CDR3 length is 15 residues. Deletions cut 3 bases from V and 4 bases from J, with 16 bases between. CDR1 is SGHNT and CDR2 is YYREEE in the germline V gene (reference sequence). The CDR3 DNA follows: TGTGCCAGCAGCTCCATGGGCAGGGAAGGCTATGGCTACACCTTC. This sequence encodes CASSSMGREGYGYTF.

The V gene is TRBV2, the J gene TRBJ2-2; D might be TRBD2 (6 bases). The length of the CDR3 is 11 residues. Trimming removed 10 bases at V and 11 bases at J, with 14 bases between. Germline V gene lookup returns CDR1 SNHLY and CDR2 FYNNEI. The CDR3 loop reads CATAEEGELFF. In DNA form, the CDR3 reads TGTGCCACCGCCGAGGAGGGAGAGCTGTTTTTT.

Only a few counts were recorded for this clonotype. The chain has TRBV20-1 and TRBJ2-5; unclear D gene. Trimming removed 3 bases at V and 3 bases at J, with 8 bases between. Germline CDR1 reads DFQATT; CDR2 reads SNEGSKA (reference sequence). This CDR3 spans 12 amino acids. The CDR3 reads CSASVLEETQYF. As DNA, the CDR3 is TGCAGTGCTAGTGTCTTGGAAGAGACCCAGTACTTC.

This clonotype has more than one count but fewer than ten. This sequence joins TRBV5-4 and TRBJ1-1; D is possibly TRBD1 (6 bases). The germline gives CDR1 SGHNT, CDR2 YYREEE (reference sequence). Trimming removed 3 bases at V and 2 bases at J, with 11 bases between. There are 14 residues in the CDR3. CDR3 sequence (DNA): TGTGCCAGCAGCTGGAAACAGGGTAACACTGAAGCTTTCTTT. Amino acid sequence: CASSWKQGNTEAFF. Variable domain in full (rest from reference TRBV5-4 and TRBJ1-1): ETGVTQSPTHLIKTRGQQVTLRCSSQSGHNTVSWYQQALGQGPQFIFQYYREEENGRGNFPPRFSGLQFPNYSSELNVNALELDDSALYLCASSWKQGNTEAFFGQGTRLTVV.

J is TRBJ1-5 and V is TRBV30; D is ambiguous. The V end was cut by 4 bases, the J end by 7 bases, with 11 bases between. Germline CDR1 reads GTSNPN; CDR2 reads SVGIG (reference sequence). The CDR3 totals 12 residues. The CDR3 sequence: CAWNEGKQPQHF. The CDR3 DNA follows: TGTGCCTGGAATGAGGGAAAACAGCCCCAGCATTTT. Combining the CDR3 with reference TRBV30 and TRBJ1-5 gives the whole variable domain SQTIHQWPATLVQPVGSPLSLECTVEGTSNPNLYWYRQAAGRGLQLLFYSVGIGQISSEVPQNLSASRPQDRQFILSSKKLLLSDSGFYLCAWNEGKQPQHFGDGTRLSIL.

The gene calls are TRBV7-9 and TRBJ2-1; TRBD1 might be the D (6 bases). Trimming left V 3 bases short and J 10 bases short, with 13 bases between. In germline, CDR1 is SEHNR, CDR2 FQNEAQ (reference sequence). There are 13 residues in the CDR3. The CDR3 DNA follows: TGTGCCAGCAGCTTGCCCGCAGGGGTCGAGCAGTTCTTC. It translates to CASSLPAGVEQFF. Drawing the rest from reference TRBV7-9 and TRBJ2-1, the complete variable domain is DTGVSQNPRHKITKRGQNVTFRCDPISEHNRLYWYRQTLGQGPEFLTYFQNEAQLEKSRLLSDRFSAERPKGSFSTLEIQRTEQGDSAMYLCASSLPAGVEQFFGPGTRLTVL.

CDR3 in amino acids: CSVGLAGGDEQFF. The CDR3, as DNA: TGCAGCGTTGGACTAGCGGGAGGGGATGAGCAGTTCTTC. The V call is TRBV29-1, the J call TRBJ2-1; 14 positions match TRBD2. The CDR3 runs to 13 residues. V dropped 4 bases and J dropped 8; count of bases not matched to a gene: 1. Germline loops: CDR1 SQVTM, CDR2 ANQGSEA.

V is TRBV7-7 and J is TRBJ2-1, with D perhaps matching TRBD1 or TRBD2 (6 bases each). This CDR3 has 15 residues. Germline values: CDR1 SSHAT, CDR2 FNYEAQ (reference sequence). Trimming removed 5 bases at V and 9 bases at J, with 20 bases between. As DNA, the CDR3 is TGTGCCAGCAGCCAGATAGTGGGGGCCGGGGGTGAGCAGTTCTTC. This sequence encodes CASSQIVGAGGEQFF. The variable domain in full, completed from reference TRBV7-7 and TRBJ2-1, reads GAGVSQSPRYKVTKRGQDVTLRCDPISSHATLYWYQQALGQGPEFLTYFNYEAQPDKSGLPSDRFSAERPEGSISTLTIQRTEQRDSAMYRCASSQIVGAGGEQFFGPGTRLTVL.